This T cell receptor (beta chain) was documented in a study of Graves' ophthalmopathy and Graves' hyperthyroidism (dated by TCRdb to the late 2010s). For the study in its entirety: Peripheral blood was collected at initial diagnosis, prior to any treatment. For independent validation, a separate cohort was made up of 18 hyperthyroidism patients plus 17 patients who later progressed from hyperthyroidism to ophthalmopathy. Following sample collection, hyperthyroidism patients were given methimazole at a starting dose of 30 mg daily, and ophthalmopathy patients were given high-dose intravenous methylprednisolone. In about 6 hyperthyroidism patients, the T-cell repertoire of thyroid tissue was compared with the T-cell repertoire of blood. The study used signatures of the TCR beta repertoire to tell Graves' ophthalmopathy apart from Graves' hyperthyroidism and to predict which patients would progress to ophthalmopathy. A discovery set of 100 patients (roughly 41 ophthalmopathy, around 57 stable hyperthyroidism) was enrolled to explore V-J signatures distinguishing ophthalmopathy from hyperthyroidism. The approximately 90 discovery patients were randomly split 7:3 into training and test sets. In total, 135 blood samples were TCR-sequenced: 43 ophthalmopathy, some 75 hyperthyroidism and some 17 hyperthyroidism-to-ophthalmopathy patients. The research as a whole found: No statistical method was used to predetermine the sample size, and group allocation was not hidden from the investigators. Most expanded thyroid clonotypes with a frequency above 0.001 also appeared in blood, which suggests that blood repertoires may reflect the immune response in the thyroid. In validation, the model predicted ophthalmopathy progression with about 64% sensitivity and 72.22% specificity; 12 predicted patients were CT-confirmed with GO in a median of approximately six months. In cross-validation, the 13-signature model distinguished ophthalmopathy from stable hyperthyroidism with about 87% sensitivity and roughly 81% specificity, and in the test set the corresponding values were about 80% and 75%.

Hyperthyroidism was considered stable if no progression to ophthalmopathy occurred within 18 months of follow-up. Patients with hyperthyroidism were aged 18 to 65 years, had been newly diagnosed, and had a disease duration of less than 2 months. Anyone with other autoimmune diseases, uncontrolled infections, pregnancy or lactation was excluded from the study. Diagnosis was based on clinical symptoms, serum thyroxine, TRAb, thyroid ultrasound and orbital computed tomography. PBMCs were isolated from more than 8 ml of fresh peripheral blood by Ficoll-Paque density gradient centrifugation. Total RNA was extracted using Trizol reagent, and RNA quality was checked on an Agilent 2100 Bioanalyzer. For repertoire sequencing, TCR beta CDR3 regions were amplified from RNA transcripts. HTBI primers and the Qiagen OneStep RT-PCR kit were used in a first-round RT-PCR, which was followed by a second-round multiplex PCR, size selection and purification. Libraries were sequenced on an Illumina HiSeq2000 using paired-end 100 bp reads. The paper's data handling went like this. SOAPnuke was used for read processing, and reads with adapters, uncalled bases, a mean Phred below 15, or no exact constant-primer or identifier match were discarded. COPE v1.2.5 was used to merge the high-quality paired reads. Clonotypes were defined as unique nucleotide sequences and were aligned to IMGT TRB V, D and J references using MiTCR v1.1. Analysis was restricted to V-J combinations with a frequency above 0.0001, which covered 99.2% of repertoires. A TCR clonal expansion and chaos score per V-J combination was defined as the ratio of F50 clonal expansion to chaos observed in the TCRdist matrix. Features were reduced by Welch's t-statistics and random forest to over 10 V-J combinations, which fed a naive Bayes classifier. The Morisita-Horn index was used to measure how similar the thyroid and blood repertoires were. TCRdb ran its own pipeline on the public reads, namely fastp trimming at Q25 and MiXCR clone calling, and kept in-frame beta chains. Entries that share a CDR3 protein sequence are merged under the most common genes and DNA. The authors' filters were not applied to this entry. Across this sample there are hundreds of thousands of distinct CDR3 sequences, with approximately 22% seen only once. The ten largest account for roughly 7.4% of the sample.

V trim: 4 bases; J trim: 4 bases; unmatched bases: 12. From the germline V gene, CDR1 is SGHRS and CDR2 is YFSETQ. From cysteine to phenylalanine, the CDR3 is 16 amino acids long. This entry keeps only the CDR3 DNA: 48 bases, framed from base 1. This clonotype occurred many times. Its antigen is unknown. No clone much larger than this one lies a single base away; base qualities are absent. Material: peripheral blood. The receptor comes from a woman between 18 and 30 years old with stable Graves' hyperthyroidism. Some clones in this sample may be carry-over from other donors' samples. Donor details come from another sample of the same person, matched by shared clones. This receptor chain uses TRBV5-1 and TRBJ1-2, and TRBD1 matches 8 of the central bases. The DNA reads TGCGCCAGCAGCCCGGGACCTGGACAGGGTCTCTATGGCTACACCTTC. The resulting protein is CASSPGPGQGLYGYTF.